This T cell receptor (beta chain) was identified in a study of blood T cell repertoires in COVID-19. Study-wide background: Specimens from acute and convalescent COVID-19 originated in the United States, Italy and Spain. Sample material is recorded as cDNA or gDNA derived from T cells, B-cell-depleted T cells, or PBMCs.

CDR3 length equals 19 residues. The germline gives CDR1 SGHTA, CDR2 FQGTGA. The junction had 19 bases not matched to a gene; V was cut back by 6 bases and J by 5 bases. Study processing details: Estimation of nucleated cell counts was performed using reference gene primer amplification. Libraries were prepared by immunoSEQ multiplex PCR; TCRdb keeps only in-frame clonotypes and omits some of them. D and trimming come from the DNA, and the V and J calls and clone size come from that table. In the table there are about 130,000 clones, under 90% of which are singletons. The table lists this clone with a few counts.

The chain recombines TRBV7-3 with TRBJ2-5; TRBD2 aligns across 12 bases. The sequence derives from a human donor in a cohort sampled during active COVID-19. Material: peripheral blood. This CDR3 is CASSSRAGLAGMGGETQYF. CDR3 nucleotide sequence: TGTGCCAGCAGTTCAAGAGCCGGACTAGCGGGGATGGGTGGTGAGACCCAGTACTTC.